This TCR beta chain came from a study of OX40 agonist ivuxolimab in advanced cancers. V was pared by 2 bases and J by 5 bases, with 10 bases between. CDR1 and CDR2 from the germline V gene are MDHEN and SYDVKM. The CDR3 covers 13 residues. The study, taken as a whole, reports: Among T cells, CD8+ cells averaged more expanded clones than CD4+ cells.

Libraries were prepared by immunoSEQ multiplex PCR; TCRdb keeps only in-frame clonotypes and omits some of them. The sample gives roughly 70,000 clones, about 86% of which show up once; 2% to 2.5% is in the top ten. As regards this clone: Its antigen is unidentified.

This sequence joins TRBV28 and TRBJ2-7, with D possibly matching TRBD1 (6 bases). The source was CD4+ or CD8+ T cells sorted from blood, collected in a trial of the OX40 agonist ivuxolimab. The source is an adult with an advanced solid tumor such as melanoma, head and neck, liver or kidney cancer. CDR3 nucleotides: TGTGCCAGCAGTTTAACAGGGTCGGACGAGCAGTACTTC. Protein: CASSLTGSDEQYF.